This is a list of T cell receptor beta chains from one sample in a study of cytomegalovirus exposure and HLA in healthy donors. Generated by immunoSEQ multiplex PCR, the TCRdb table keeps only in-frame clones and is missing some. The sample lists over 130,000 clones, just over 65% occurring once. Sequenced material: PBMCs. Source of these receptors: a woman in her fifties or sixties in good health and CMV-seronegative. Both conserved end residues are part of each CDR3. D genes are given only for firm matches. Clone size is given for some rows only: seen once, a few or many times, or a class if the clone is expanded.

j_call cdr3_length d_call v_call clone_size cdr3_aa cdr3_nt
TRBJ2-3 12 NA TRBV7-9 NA CSSSLATDTQYF TGTTCCAGCAGCTTGGCAACAGATACGCAGTATTTT
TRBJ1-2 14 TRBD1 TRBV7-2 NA CASSPPPTGGGYTF TGTGCCAGCAGCCCGCCGCCAACAGGGGGTGGCTACACCTTC
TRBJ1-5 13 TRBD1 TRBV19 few CASRDRGRGPQHF TGTGCCAGTAGAGACAGGGGAAGGGGTCCCCAGCATTTT
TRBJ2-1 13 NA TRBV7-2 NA CASSLGLGNEQFF TGTGCCAGCAGCTTAGGTCTAGGCAATGAGCAGTTCTTC
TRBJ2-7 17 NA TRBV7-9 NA CSSSPPVVGPSSYEQYF TGTTCCAGCAGCCCCCCCGTCGTTGGGCCGAGCTCCTACGAGCAGTACTTC
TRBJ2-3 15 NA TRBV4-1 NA CASSQDRGRSDTQYF TGCGCCAGCAGCCAAGACAGGGGTAGATCAGATACGCAGTATTTT
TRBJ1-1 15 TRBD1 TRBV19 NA CASDRGRVGNTEAFF TGTGCCAGCGACAGGGGGCGTGTTGGGAACACTGAAGCTTTCTTT
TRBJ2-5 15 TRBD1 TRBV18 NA CASSAWDRVRETQYF TGTGCCAGCTCAGCATGGGACAGGGTTCGGGAGACCCAGTACTTC
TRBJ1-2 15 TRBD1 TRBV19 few CASSSRDRGNYGYTF TGTGCCAGTAGTTCGCGAGACAGGGGAAACTATGGCTACACCTTC
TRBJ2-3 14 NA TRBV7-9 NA CSSSLGGGQDTQYF TGTTCCAGCAGCTTAGGCGGGGGCCAAGATACGCAGTATTTT
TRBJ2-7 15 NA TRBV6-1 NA CASSELRGSSYEQYF TGTGCCAGCAGTGAATTGAGGGGGAGCTCCTACGAGCAGTACTTC
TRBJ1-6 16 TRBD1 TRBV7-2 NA CASSLLRQGWGSPLHF TGTGCCAGCAGCTTACTTAGACAGGGATGGGGGTCACCCCTCCACTTT
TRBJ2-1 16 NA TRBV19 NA CASSIGKLRGYNEQFF TGTGCCAGTAGTATTGGAAAACTTCGGGGCTACAATGAGCAGTTCTTC
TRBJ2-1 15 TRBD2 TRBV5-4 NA CASSLVAGADNEQFF TGTGCCAGCAGCTTGGTCGCGGGAGCGGACAATGAGCAGTTCTTC